The T cell receptor (beta chain) described here comes from a study of shared clonotypes between healthy human individuals. Study overall: The study used three CD4 naive, three CD4 memory, two CD8 naive and one CD8 memory plate per donor.

In germline, CDR1 is LNHNV, CDR2 YYDKDF (reference sequence). There are 14 residues in the CDR3. Trimming shortened V by 5 bases and J by 5 bases, and 15 bases separated the two germline ends. Positive CCR7 selection of CD45RO-negative cells yielded the naive CD8 cells, and terminally differentiated effector memory CD45RA+ cells were excluded. Some clones are missing from TCRdb's copy, which holds only in-frame ones; the method was immunoSEQ multiplex PCR. Among millions of clones, around 93% were seen once, and the ten largest hold 1.5% to 2%. The chain joins TRBV15 to TRBJ2-5; D is perhaps TRBD2 (6 bases). This clonotype originated in a man between 18 and 29 years old in good health. Some clones in this sample may be carry-over from other donors' samples. The specimen sequenced was naive CD8+ T cells from PBMCs. This CDR3 is CATSGPEGWETQYF. CDR3 DNA sequence: TGTGCCACCAGCGGCCCGGAGGGGTGGGAGACCCAGTACTTC.